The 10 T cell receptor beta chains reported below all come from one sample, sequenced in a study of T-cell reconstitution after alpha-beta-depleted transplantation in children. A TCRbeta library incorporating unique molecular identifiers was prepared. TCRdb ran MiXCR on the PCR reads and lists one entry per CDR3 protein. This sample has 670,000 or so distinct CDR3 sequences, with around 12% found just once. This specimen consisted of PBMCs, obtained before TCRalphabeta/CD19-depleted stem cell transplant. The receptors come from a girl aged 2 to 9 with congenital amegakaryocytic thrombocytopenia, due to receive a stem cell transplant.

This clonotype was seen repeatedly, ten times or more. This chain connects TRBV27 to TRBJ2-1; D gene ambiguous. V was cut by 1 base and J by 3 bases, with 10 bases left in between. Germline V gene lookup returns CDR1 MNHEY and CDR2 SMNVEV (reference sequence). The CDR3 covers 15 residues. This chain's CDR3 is CASSLFGGVYNEQFF. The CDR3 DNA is TGTGCCAGCAGTTTATTTGGCGGAGTCTACAATGAGCAGTTCTTC.

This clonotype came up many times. The DNA of the CDR3 is TGTGCCAGCAGTTACAGAGAGACAGTCTACGAGCAGTACTTC. It yields the protein CASSYRETVYEQYF. The chain links TRBV6-5 to TRBJ2-7, with D possibly being TRBD1 (5 bases). Trimming pared 2 bases from V and 3 bases from J, leaving 11 bases between. This CDR3 has 14 amino acids. CDR1 and CDR2 (germline): MNHEY, SVGAGI.

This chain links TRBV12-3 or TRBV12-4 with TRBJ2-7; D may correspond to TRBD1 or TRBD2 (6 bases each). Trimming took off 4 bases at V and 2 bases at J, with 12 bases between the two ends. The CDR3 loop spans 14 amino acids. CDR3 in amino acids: CASSSRDIAYEQYF. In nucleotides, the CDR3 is TGTGCCAGCAGTTCGCGGGACATCGCCTACGAGCAGTACTTC.

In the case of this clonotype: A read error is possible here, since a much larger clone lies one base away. CDR3 amino acids: CASSPTLAGSSDTQYF. CDR3 nucleotide sequence: TGTGCCAGCAGCCCCACTCTAGCGGGGTCCTCGGATACGCAGTATTTT. The chain carries TRBV7-2 and TRBJ2-3, with 9 bases that match TRBD2. Germline V lookup: CDR1 SGHTA, CDR2 FQGNSA. V was pared by 5 bases and J by 6 bases, with 12 bases of the junction left unmatched. CDR3 length: 16 residues.

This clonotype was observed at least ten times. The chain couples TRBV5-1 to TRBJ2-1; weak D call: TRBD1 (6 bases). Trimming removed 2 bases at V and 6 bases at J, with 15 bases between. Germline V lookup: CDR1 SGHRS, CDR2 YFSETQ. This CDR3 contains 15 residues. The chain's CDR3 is CASSLGDIKPNEQFF. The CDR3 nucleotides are TGCGCCAGCAGCTTAGGGGACATAAAACCCAATGAGCAGTTCTTC.

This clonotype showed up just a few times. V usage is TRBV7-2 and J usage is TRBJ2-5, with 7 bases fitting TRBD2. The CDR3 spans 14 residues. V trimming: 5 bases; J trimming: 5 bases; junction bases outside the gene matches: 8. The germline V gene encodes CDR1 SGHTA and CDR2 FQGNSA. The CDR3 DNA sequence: TGTGCCAGCAGCGCCGTAGCGGGCATCGAGACCCAGTACTTC. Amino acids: CASSAVAGIETQYF.

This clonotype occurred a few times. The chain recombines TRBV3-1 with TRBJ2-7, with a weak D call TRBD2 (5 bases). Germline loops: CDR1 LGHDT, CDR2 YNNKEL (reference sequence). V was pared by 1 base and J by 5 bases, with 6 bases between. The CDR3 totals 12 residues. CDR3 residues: CASSQVEDEQYF. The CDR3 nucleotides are TGTGCCAGCAGCCAAGTGGAGGACGAGCAGTACTTC.

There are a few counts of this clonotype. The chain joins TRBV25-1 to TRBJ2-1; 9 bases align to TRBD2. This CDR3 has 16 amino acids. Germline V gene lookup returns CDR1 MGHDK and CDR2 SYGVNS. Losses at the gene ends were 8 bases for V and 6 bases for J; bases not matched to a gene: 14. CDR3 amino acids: CASGLTGLAGSNEQFF. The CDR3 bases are TGTGCCAGCGGTTTAACTGGGCTAGCGGGAAGCAATGAGCAGTTCTTC.

This CDR3 is CASSDPLEDNEQFF. The CDR3 nucleotides are TGTGCCAGCAGCGACCCGTTGGAGGACAATGAGCAGTTCTTC. The chain employs TRBV3-1 and TRBJ2-1; a weak D match, TRBD2 (5 bases). The CDR3 loop spans 14 amino acids. V was trimmed by 5 bases and J by 5 bases, leaving 13 bases between them. Germline CDR1 reads LGHDT; CDR2 reads YNNKEL (reference sequence).

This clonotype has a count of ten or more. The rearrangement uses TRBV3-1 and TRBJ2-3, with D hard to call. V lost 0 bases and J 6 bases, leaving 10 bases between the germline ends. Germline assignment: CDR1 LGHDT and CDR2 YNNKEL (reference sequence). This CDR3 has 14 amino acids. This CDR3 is CASSQDLPTDTQYF. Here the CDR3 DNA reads TGTGCCAGCAGCCAAGATCTCCCTACCGATACGCAGTATTTT.